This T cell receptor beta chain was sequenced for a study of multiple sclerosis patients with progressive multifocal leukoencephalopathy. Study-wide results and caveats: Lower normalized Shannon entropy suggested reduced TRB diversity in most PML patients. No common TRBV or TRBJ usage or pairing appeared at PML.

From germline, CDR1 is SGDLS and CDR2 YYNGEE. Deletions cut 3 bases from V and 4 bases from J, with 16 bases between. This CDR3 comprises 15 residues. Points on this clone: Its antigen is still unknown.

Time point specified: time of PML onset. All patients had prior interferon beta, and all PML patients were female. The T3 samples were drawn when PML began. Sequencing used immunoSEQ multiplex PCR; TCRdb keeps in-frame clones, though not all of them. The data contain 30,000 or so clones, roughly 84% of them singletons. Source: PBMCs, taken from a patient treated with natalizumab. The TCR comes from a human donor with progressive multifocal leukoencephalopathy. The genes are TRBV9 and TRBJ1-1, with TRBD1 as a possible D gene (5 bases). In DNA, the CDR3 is TGTGCCAGCAGCGCCCCTGCGGGGGAGGCCACTGAAGCTTTCTTT. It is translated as CASSAPAGEATEAFF.